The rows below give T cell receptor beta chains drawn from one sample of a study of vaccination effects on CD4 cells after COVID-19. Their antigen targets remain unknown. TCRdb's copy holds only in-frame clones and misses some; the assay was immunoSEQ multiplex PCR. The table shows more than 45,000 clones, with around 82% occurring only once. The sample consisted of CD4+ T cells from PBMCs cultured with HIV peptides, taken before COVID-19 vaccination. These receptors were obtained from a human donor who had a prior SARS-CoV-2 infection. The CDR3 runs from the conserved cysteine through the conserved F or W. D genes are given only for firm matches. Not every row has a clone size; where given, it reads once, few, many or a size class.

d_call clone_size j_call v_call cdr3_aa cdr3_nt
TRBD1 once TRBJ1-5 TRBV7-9 CASSLATGRQHF TGTGCCAGCAGCTTAGCGACAGGGCGCCAGCATTTT
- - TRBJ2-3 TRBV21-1 CASSQLGGTSGDTQYF TGTGCCAGCAGCCAACTCGGGGGGACCTCAGGGGATACGCAGTATTTT
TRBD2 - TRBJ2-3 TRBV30 CAWRPPLAGWVDTQYF TGTGCCTGGAGACCCCCACTAGCGGGTTGGGTGGATACGCAGTATTTT
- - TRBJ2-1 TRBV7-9 CASSPLAPRTVLDEQFF TGTGCCAGCAGCCCTCTCGCTCCAAGGACGGTTTTGGATGAGCAGTTCTTC
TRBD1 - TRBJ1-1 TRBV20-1 CSASATGDTEAFF TGCAGTGCTAGTGCGACAGGGGATACTGAAGCTTTCTTT
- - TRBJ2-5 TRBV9 CASSVFGQETQYF TGTGCCAGCAGCGTTTTCGGCCAGGAGACCCAGTACTTC
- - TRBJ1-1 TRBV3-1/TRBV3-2 CASSQAGPGTEAFF TGTGCCAGCAGCCAAGCGGGCCCGGGCACTGAAGCTTTCTTT
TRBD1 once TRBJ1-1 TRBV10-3 CASRDREWNTEAFF TGTGCCAGCCGGGACAGGGAGTGGAATACTGAAGCTTTCTTT
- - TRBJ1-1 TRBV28 CASSFSRTSSNTEAFF TGTGCCAGCAGTTTTAGCAGGACTTCTAGCAACACTGAAGCTTTCTTT
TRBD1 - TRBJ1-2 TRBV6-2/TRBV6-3 CASSYGDRGFGYTF TGTGCCAGCAGTTATGGGGACAGGGGATTCGGCTACACCTTC
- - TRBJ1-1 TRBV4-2 CASSQEGQGDTEAFF TGTGCCAGCAGCCAAGAGGGGCAGGGCGACACTGAAGCTTTCTTT
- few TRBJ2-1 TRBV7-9 CASSLERRALGDEQFF TGTGCCAGCAGCTTAGAAAGGCGGGCATTAGGGGATGAGCAGTTCTTC
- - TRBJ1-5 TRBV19 CASSIGGGISNQPQHF TGTGCCAGTAGTATTGGGGGAGGAATTAGCAATCAGCCCCAGCATTTT
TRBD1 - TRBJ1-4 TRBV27 CASSYRGGEKLFF TGTGCCAGCAGTTACAGGGGGGGGGAAAAACTGTTTTTT
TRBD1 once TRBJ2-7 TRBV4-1 CASSQDPGGDYEQYF TGCGCCAGCAGCCAAGACCCAGGGGGCGACTACGAGCAGTACTTC
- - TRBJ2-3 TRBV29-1 CSVGLMADTQYF TGCAGCGTTGGGCTGATGGCAGATACGCAGTATTTT
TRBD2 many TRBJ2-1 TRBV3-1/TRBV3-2 CASSRGLAGNNEQFF TGTGCCAGCAGCCGGGGACTAGCGGGAAACAATGAGCAGTTCTTC
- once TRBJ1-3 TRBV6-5 CASSYSRDGNTIYF TGTGCCAGCAGTTACTCCAGGGATGGAAACACCATATATTTT
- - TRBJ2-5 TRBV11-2 CASSPTRGGRGKTQYF TGTGCCAGCAGCCCCACCAGGGGAGGGAGGGGAAAGACCCAGTACTTC
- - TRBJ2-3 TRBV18 CASSPRSPPLDGTDTQYF TGTGCCAGCTCACCACGATCGCCTCCCCTGGATGGTACAGATACGCAGTATTTT
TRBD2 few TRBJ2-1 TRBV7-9 CASSLALAGSYNEQFF TGTGCCAGCAGCTTAGCACTAGCGGGCTCCTACAATGAGCAGTTCTTC
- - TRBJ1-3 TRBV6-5 CATSPWGSGNTIYF TGTGCCACCTCTCCCTGGGGATCTGGAAACACCATATATTTT
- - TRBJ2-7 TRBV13 CASSLGFREQYF TGTGCCAGCAGCTTAGGATTTCGGGAGCAGTACTTC
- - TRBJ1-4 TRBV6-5 CASRSLPVLNEKLFF TGTGCCAGCAGGTCCCTACCCGTCCTCAATGAAAAACTGTTTTTT
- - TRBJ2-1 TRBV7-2 CASSSRRGSVSYNEQFF TGTGCCAGCAGCTCTAGGAGGGGGTCGGTCTCCTACAATGAGCAGTTCTTC
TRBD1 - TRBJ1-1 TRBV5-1 CASSSGQGAEAFF TGCGCCAGCAGCTCGGGACAGGGCGCTGAAGCTTTCTTT
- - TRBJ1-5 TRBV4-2 CASSQDNQPQHF TGTGCCAGCAGCCAAGATAATCAGCCCCAGCATTTT
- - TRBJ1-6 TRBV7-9 CASSLVNSPLHF TGTGCCAGCAGCTTAGTAAATTCACCCCTCCACTTT
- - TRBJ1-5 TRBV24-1 CATSVGLNQPQHF TGTGCCACCAGTGTAGGGCTCAATCAGCCCCAGCATTTT
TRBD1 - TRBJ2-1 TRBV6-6 CASRPTGNEQFF TGTGCCAGCAGGCCGACAGGGAATGAGCAGTTCTTC
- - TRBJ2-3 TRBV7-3 CASSLGGARTDTQYF TGTGCCAGCAGCTTAGGAGGGGCTCGCACAGATACGCAGTATTTT
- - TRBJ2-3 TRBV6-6 CASSYVGGHPEDTQYF TGTGCCAGCAGTTACGTTGGGGGCCACCCCGAAGATACGCAGTATTTT
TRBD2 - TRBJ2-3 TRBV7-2 CASSLFGGGSADTQYF TGTGCCAGCAGCTTATTTGGCGGGGGGTCAGCGGATACGCAGTATTTT
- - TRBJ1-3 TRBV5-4 CASSWGGDSGNTIYF TGTGCCAGCAGCTGGGGTGGGGACTCTGGAAACACCATATATTTT
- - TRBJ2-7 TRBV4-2 CASSPESGGSRPGEQYF TGTGCCAGCAGCCCCGAATCGGGGGGCTCACGCCCAGGCGAGCAGTACTTC
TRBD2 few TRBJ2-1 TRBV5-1 CASSKGGLASHEQFF TGCGCCAGCAGCAAAGGGGGACTAGCGTCCCATGAGCAGTTCTTC
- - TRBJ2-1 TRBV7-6 CASSSIVGNEQFF TGTGCCAGCAGCTCGATTGTAGGAAATGAGCAGTTCTTC
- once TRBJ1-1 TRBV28 CASRLEGHTEAFF TGTGCCAGCAGATTGGAGGGTCACACTGAAGCTTTCTTT
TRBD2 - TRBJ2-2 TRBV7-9 CASSLTGGGNTGELFF TGTGCCAGCAGCTTAACGGGCGGGGGGAACACCGGGGAGCTGTTTTTT
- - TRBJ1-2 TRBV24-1 CATSDVGGGYTF TGTGCCACCAGTGATGTTGGGGGTGGCTACACCTTC
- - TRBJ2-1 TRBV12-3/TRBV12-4 CASGRPGGQQFF TGTGCCAGCGGACGTCCAGGGGGGCAGCAGTTCTTC
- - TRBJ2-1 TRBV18 CASSRTGNNEQFF TGTGCCAGCTCACGAACGGGGAACAATGAGCAGTTCTTC
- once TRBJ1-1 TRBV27 CASSLSRDRLNTEAFF TGTGCCAGCAGTTTATCAAGGGATAGACTGAACACTGAAGCTTTCTTT
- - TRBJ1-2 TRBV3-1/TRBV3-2 CASSQLGVDYGYTF TGTGCCAGCAGCCAACTGGGCGTGGACTATGGCTACACCTTC
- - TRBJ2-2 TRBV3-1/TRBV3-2 CASSLKYGGDTGELFF TGTGCCAGCAGCCTCAAATACGGGGGCGACACCGGGGAGCTGTTTTTT
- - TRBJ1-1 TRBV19 CASSNPFRGATEAFF TGTGCCAGTAGTAACCCATTTCGGGGGGCCACTGAAGCTTTCTTT
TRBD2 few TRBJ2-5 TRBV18 CASSSGLAGDGETQYF TGTGCCAGCTCAAGCGGACTAGCGGGAGATGGGGAGACCCAGTACTTC
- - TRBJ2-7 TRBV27 CASSRTGFRGEQYF TGTGCCAGCAGTCGCACGGGGTTTAGGGGCGAGCAGTACTTC
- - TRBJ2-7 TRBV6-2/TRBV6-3 CASSYPAGGKLKYEQYF TGTGCCAGCAGTTACCCCGCGGGTGGAAAGCTGAAATACGAGCAGTACTTC
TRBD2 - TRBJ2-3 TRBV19 CASSIRTSGLFDTQYF TGTGCCAGTAGTATAAGGACTAGCGGGCTTTTTGATACGCAGTATTTT
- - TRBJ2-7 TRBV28 CASSPPAHEQYF TGTGCCAGCAGCCCCCCGGCCCACGAGCAGTACTTC
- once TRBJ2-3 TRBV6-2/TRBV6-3 CASSRGGTGRLDTQYF TGTGCCAGCAGCCGGGGGGGGACAGGGCGTTTGGATACGCAGTATTTT
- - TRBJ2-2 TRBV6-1 CASSEFLVGELFF TGTGCCAGCAGTGAATTCTTAGTCGGGGAGCTGTTTTTT
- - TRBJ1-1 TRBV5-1 CASSSRRGNTEAFF TGCGCCAGCAGCTCCCGTCGGGGGAACACTGAAGCTTTCTTT
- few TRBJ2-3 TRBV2 CASKRRRDRDTQYF TGTGCCAGCAAAAGGCGGCGAGATCGGGATACGCAGTATTTT
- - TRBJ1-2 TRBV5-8 CASSSQGAYGYTF TGTGCCAGCAGCTCACAGGGTGCGTATGGCTACACCTTC
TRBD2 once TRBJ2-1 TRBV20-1 CSASASGGGYSYNEQFF TGCAGTGCTAGTGCTAGCGGGGGGGGATACTCCTACAATGAGCAGTTCTTC
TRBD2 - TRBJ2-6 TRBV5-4 CASSSGGVAGANVLTF TGTGCCAGCAGCTCGGGGGGTGTTGCTGGGGCCAACGTCCTGACTTTC
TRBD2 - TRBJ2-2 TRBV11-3 CASSYRGSGGSGTGELFF TGTGCCAGCAGCTACCGGGGTAGCGGGGGTTCGGGCACCGGGGAGCTGTTTTTT